The 22 T cell receptor beta chains below come from one sample, sequenced in a study of CD8+CD57+ T cells in acquired aplastic anemia. Patients included in sequencing had previously demonstrated CD8+CD57+ cell expansion by flow cytometry. Genomic DNA was employed as the template in profiling TCR beta VDJ and CDR3. TCRdb used MiXCR to reprocess the reads, holding one entry per CDR3 protein. The table lists 180,000 or so distinct CDR3 sequences, roughly three fifths of them singletons. Sequencing input: sorted CD4+, CD8+, or CD8+CD57+ T cells (not recorded which) from PBMCs. The receptors were sampled from a human donor with aplastic anemia.

This rearrangement joins TRBV9 to TRBJ2-5, with TRBD2 matching over 7 bases. Trimming cost V 3 bases and J 4 bases; bases outside gene matches: 12. CDR3 length: 16 amino acids. Germline V gene data show CDR1 as SGDLS and CDR2 as YYNGEE. Written as DNA, the CDR3 is TGTGCCAGCAGCGGCTCCGGGACTATTCTTGCAGAGACCCAGTACTTC. As protein: CASSGSGTILAETQYF.

The genes are TRBV19 and TRBJ2-7; tentative D call: TRBD1 (6 bases). Germline lookup yields CDR1 LNHDA and CDR2 SQIVND (reference sequence). The length of the CDR3 is 16 residues. V dropped 9 bases and J dropped 4 bases, with 25 bases sitting between them. The CDR3 DNA reads TGTGCCAGCAGCTTGGAACAGGGTAGGCGACGGTACGAGCAGTACTTC. The encoded protein is CASSLEQGRRRYEQYF.

This chain uses TRBV19 with TRBJ2-2; 8 nucleotides agree with TRBD1. Trimming at V came to 3 bases and at J to 4 bases, leaving 7 bases not matched to a gene. The CDR3 has 16 amino acids. The germline V gene encodes CDR1 LNHDA and CDR2 SQIVND (reference sequence). The CDR3: CASSMLGQGGTGELFF. The CDR3 nucleotides read TGTGCCAGTAGTATGCTAGGACAGGGCGGCACCGGGGAGCTGTTTTTT.

Only one count was recorded for this clonotype. The gene calls are TRBV7-9 and TRBJ2-3; a weak D match, TRBD1 (6 bases). Germline CDR1 reads SEHNR; CDR2 reads FQNEAQ (reference sequence). Trimming took 5 bases from V and 2 from J, leaving 11 bases between them. The CDR3 extends over 14 amino acids. DNA for the CDR3: TGTGCCAGCAGCATGGACAGAACCACAGATACGCAGTATTTT. Translating it yields CASSMDRTTDTQYF. The full variable domain, completed using reference TRBV7-9 and TRBJ2-3, is DTGVSQNPRHKITKRGQNVTFRCDPISEHNRLYWYRQTLGQGPEFLTYFQNEAQLEKSRLLSDRFSAERPKGSFSTLEIQRTEQGDSAMYLCASSMDRTTDTQYFGPGTRLTVL.

The chain carries TRBV20-1 and TRBJ2-7, with TRBD1 identical over 7 bases. Trimming at V came to 5 bases and at J to 2 bases, leaving 3 bases not matched to a gene. This CDR3 has 12 amino acids. Germline CDR1 reads DFQATT; CDR2 reads SNEGSKA (reference sequence). The CDR3 nucleotides are TGCAGTGCTCCGGACAGGACCTACGAGCAGTACTTC. It codes for CSAPDRTYEQYF.

CDR3 bases: TGTGCCAGCAGTGAAGCGCGTCCAGGAACCTACGAGCAGTACTTC. Protein product: CASSEARPGTYEQYF. V gene TRBV2 combines with J gene TRBJ2-7, with D unclear. The CDR3 contains 15 residues. Between the trimmed V and J ends, which lost 0 bases and 2 bases, there was a span of 11 bases. Per germline, CDR1 SNHLY and CDR2 FYNNEI.

The rearrangement links TRBV11-3 to TRBJ1-2; TRBD1 aligns across 7 bases. The CDR3 length is 13 residues. J was trimmed by 5 bases and V by 4 bases; bases with no gene match: 4. In germline, CDR1 is SGHNT, CDR2 YENEEA. The CDR3 coding sequence is TGTGCCAGCAGCTCAGAACAGGGGTATGGCTACACCTTC. It codes for CASSSEQGYGYTF.

The chain combines TRBV4-2 with TRBJ2-7; D may be TRBD1 or TRBD2 (5 bases each). Germline V gene lookup returns CDR1 LGHNA and CDR2 YNFKEQ. Deletions cut 4 bases from V and 3 bases from J, with 16 bases between. The CDR3 spans 15 residues. CDR3 protein: CASSRGTEANYEQYF. The CDR3 nucleotides read TGTGCCAGCAGCCGGGGGACGGAGGCTAACTACGAGCAGTACTTC.

The rearrangement uses TRBV3-1 and TRBJ2-2; D may correspond to TRBD1 or TRBD2 (5 bases each). V lost 8 bases and J lost 1, with 11 bases in between. The CDR3 is 14 amino acids. Germline CDR1 is LGHDT and CDR2 is YNNKEL (reference sequence). The CDR3 region has the DNA TGTGCCAGCGGGGCTAGCTTGAACACCGGGGAGCTGTTTTTT. Protein: CASGASLNTGELFF.

V usage is TRBV20-1 and J usage is TRBJ2-1; D may be TRBD1 or TRBD2 (5 bases each). Trimming left V 0 bases short and J 15 bases short, with 18 bases between. This CDR3 comprises 13 residues. CDR1 is DFQATT and CDR2 is SNEGSKA in the germline V gene (reference sequence). The CDR3 region is CSARDRGTSVLFF. The CDR3 nucleotides are TGCAGTGCTAGAGACCGAGGGACCTCCGTCCTGTTCTTC.

This clonotype was detected a few times. CDR3 region: CATSRATDTQYF. The CDR3 bases are TGTGCCACCAGCAGAGCCACAGATACGCAGTATTTT. V gene TRBV15 combines with J gene TRBJ2-3, with no clear D. The germline V gene encodes CDR1 LNHNV and CDR2 YYDKDF (reference sequence). V lost 1 base, J lost 2 bases, and 1 base lay in between. There are 12 residues in the CDR3. Full variable domain (remainder filled in from reference TRBV15 and TRBJ2-3): DAMVIQNPRYQVTQFGKPVTLSCSQTLNHNVMYWYQQKSSQAPKLLFHYYDKDFNNEADTPDNFQSRRPNTSFCFLDIRSPGLGDTAMYLCATSRATDTQYFGPGTRLTVL.

In regard to this clonotype: This may arise from a read error, as a much more abundant clone is one base away. The chain carries TRBV4-2 and TRBJ2-7; tentative D call: TRBD1 (6 bases). Germline V CDR1 and CDR2: LGHNA, YNFKEQ. V dropped 3 bases and J dropped 0 bases, with 24 bases sitting between them. This CDR3 spans 19 amino acids. The CDR3 DNA sequence: TGTGCCAGCAGCCATGCCTTCAGGGGCCCCGAATTACCCTCCTACGAGCAGTACTTC. The encoded protein is CASSHAFRGPELPSYEQYF.

To note about this clonotype: One end of the junction does not line up with germline, which may come from a read error. This chain joins TRBV7-6 and TRBJ2-1; 7 nucleotides agree with TRBD1. This CDR3 contains 15 residues. Germline CDR1 is SGHVS and CDR2 is FNYEAQ. The chain's CDR3 is CASSAEGGFYHEQFF. As DNA, the CDR3 is TGTGCCAGCAGCGCCGAAGGGGGCTTCTACCATGAGCAGTTCTTC.

The chain joins TRBV10-2 to TRBJ2-5, with D possibly being TRBD1 (5 bases). In germline, CDR1 is WSHSY, CDR2 SAAADI. The CDR3 has 14 amino acids. V was trimmed by 3 bases and J by 5 bases, leaving 13 bases between them. DNA for the CDR3: TGCGCCAGCAGTGAATCAGGGCCACTTGAGACCCAGTACTTC. It is translated as CASSESGPLETQYF.

The chain has TRBV2 and TRBJ2-5; D remains unclear. V was cut by 2 bases and J by 3 bases, with 7 bases left in between. The germline V gene encodes CDR1 SNHLY and CDR2 FYNNEI. The CDR3 runs 13 residues. The CDR3 region is CASSETQEETQYF. The CDR3 DNA follows: TGTGCCAGCAGTGAAACGCAGGAAGAGACCCAGTACTTC.

The rearrangement uses TRBV10-3 and TRBJ1-1; D is unclear. CDR3 length: 14 amino acids. Trimming shortened V by 4 bases and J by 1 base, and 10 bases separated the two germline ends. Germline CDR1 and CDR2: ENHRY and SYGVKD. In DNA, the CDR3 is TGTGCCATCAGTGGCACTGGAGAGAACACTGAAGCTTTCTTT. Amino acid sequence: CAISGTGENTEAFF.

The chain employs TRBV15 and TRBJ2-6; D not resolved. V was clipped by 0 bases and J by 0 bases, with 0 bases between them. This CDR3 region has 14 residues. Germline V gene data show CDR1 as LNHNV and CDR2 as YYDKDF (reference sequence). The CDR3 DNA reads as TGTGCCACCAGCAGAGACTCTGGGGCCAACGTCCTGACTTTC. Its protein product is CATSRDSGANVLTF.

The V gene is TRBV25-1, the J gene TRBJ2-2; 10 bases line up with TRBD2. Trimming at V came to 4 bases and at J to 1 base, leaving 6 bases not matched to a gene. There are 17 residues in the CDR3. Germline V gene sequence: CDR1 MGHDK, CDR2 SYGVNS. The CDR3 region has the DNA TGTGCCAGCAGTGCCAGACTAGCGGGTGTGAACACCGGGGAGCTGTTTTTT. This encodes CASSARLAGVNTGELFF. Based on the CDR3 plus reference TRBV25-1 and TRBJ2-2, the full variable domain is EADIYQTPRYLVIGTGKKITLECSQTMGHDKMYWYQQDPGMELHLIHYSYGVNSTEKGDLSSESTVSRIRTEHFPLTLESARPSHTSQYLCASSARLAGVNTGELFFGEGSRLTVL.

The rearrangement links TRBV11-1 to TRBJ2-1, with 8 positions matching TRBD2. With 1 base clipped from V and 2 bases from J, the junction kept 7 bases outside the gene matches. Germline V gene data show CDR1 as SGHAT and CDR2 as FQDESV (reference sequence). This CDR3 contains 17 residues. CDR3 nucleotide sequence: TGTGCCAGCAGCTTAGGATTGGCGGGAGGTCCCTACAATGAGCAGTTCTTC. It yields the protein CASSLGLAGGPYNEQFF.

V usage is TRBV24-1 and J usage is TRBJ2-5; D is possibly TRBD2 (7 bases). The V end was cut by 5 bases, the J end by 4 bases, with 16 bases between. The CDR3 extends over 15 amino acids. CDR1 and CDR2 from the germline V gene are KGHDR and SFDVKD. The chain's CDR3 is CATSGGGEAGETQYF. In DNA, the CDR3 is TGTGCCACCAGTGGAGGGGGGGAGGCCGGAGAGACCCAGTACTTC.

The J gene is TRBJ2-7, the V gene TRBV11-3; TRBD1 is a possible D gene (6 bases). Germline V CDR1 and CDR2: SGHNT, YENEEA. CDR3 length: 17 residues. The V end was cut by 3 bases, the J end by 2 bases, with 20 bases between. This CDR3 is CASSFAATGTQTYEQYF. In DNA, the CDR3 is TGTGCCAGCAGCTTCGCGGCGACGGGGACACAGACCTACGAGCAGTACTTC.

This clonotype showed up just once. The chain combines TRBV7-2 with TRBJ2-4; 8 bases agree with TRBD1. Germline CDR1 and CDR2: SGHTA and FQGNSA. The CDR3 totals 15 residues. After removal of 5 bases from V and 7 bases from J, the junction contained 10 bases not matched to a gene. For the CDR3, the DNA is TGTGCCAGCAGCCCCGCCCGCGGACAGGGTAACATTCAGTACTTC. It codes for CASSPARGQGNIQYF.